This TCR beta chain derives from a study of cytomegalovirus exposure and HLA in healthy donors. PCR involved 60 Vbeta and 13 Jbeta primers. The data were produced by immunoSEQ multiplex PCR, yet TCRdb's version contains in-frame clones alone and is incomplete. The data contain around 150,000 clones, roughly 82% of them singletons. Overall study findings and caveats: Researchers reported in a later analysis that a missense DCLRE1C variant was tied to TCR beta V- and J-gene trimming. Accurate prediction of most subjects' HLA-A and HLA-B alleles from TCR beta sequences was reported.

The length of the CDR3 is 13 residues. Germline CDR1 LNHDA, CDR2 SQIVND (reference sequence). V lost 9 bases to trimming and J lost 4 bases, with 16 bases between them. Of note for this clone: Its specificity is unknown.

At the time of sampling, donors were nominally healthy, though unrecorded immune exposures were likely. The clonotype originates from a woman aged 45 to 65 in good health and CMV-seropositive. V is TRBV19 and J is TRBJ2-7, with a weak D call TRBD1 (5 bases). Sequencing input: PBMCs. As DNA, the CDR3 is TGTGCCAGCAGAGGTCAGGGCTTATACGAGCAGTACTTC. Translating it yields CASRGQGLYEQYF.